This entry lists 30 T cell receptor beta chains sequenced from one sample in a study of cytomegalovirus exposure and HLA in healthy donors. The PCR contained 60 Vbeta and 13 Jbeta primers. Clones were read by immunoSEQ multiplex PCR, and TCRdb kept only the in-frame ones, dropping some. The profile shows approximately 77,000 clones, 70% to 85% of them singletons. The sample was PBMCs. The receptors were gathered from a woman aged 40 to 55 in good health and CMV-seronegative.

In its sample, this clone was seen a few times. Here the CDR3 reads CASSFLASGQETQYF. Here the CDR3 DNA reads TGTGCCAGCAGCTTTCTGGCTAGCGGCCAAGAGACCCAGTACTTC. V and J are TRBV5-4 and TRBJ2-5, with TRBD2 matching over 7 bases. Germline V lookup: CDR1 SGHNT, CDR2 YYREEE (reference sequence). The CDR3 is made up of 15 amino acids. Losses at the gene ends were 2 bases for V and 1 base for J; bases not matched to a gene: 5.

The CDR3 bases are TGTGCCAGCAGCTCCCTGGGGGTGCGGGAGGGATACGAGCAGTACTTC. Protein sequence: CASSSLGVREGYEQYF. The chain has TRBV5-6 and TRBJ2-7, with 9 nucleotides matching TRBD2. The V gene's germline CDR1 is SGHDT and CDR2 YYEEEE. The V gene end was trimmed by 3 bases and the J gene end by 4 bases; junction bases not matched to a gene: 11. There are 16 residues in the CDR3.

This chain connects TRBV25-1 to TRBJ2-7, with TRBD1 matching over 8 bases. With 6 bases clipped from V and 3 bases from J, the junction kept 1 base outside the gene matches. CDR1 and CDR2 from the germline V gene are MGHDK and SYGVNS. This CDR3 contains 12 residues. CDR3 residues: CASRDRDYEQYF. Written as DNA, the CDR3 is TGTGCCAGCAGGGACAGGGACTACGAGCAGTACTTC.

The genes are TRBV7-3 and TRBJ2-1; D is uncertain. V lost 4 bases to trimming and J lost 1 base, with 5 bases between them. CDR1 and CDR2 (germline): SGHTA, FQGTGA. There are 13 residues in the CDR3. The CDR3 spells CASSSTSYNEQFF. In DNA form, the CDR3 reads TGTGCCAGCAGCTCCACTTCCTACAATGAGCAGTTCTTC.

The chain is built from TRBV7-9 and TRBJ2-2; maybe TRBD1 (5 bases). V was shortened by 1 base and J by 3 bases, with 12 bases between the two germline ends. The germline CDR1 and CDR2 sequences are SEHNR and FQNEAQ (reference sequence). This CDR3 contains 16 residues. CDR3: CASSLGQGWDTGELFF. In DNA, the CDR3 is TGTGCCAGCAGCTTAGGTCAGGGTTGGGACACCGGGGAGCTGTTTTTT. The full variable domain, with the rest looked up from reference TRBV7-9 and TRBJ2-2, is DTGVSQNPRHKITKRGQNVTFRCDPISEHNRLYWYRQTLGQGPEFLTYFQNEAQLEKSRLLSDRFSAERPKGSFSTLEIQRTEQGDSAMYLCASSLGQGWDTGELFFGEGSRLTVL.

V usage is TRBV5-6 and J usage is TRBJ2-5; 10 nucleotides match TRBD1. J was trimmed by 5 bases and V by 2 bases; bases with no gene match: 6. Looked up from germline, CDR1 is SGHDT and CDR2 is YYEEEE. This CDR3 is 15 amino acids long. The CDR3 loop reads CASSFGQGVVETQYF. For the CDR3, the DNA is TGTGCCAGCAGCTTTGGACAGGGGGTTGTGGAGACCCAGTACTTC.

To note about this clone: The germline gene is not matched at one end of the junction; a read error may be the cause. V gene TRBV30 combines with J gene TRBJ2-5; 9 positions match TRBD1. The CDR3 contains 13 residues. Germline loops: CDR1 GTSNPN, CDR2 SVGIG (reference sequence). The CDR3 coding sequence is TGTGCCTGGACTCGGGACAGGGATGAAGCTCCGAACTTC. It translates to CAWTRDRDEAPNF.

For this clone: This specimen includes other DNA sequences encoding the same CDR3. This chain connects TRBV7-3 to TRBJ1-1; TRBD1 matches 8 bases. Trimming cost V 5 bases and J 4 bases; bases outside gene matches: 3. The length of the CDR3 is 13 residues. Germline loops: CDR1 SGHTA, CDR2 FQGTGA. The CDR3 nucleotides are TGTGCCAGCAGCCTACAGGGGGGCACTGAAGCTTTCTTT. Translated: CASSLQGGTEAFF.

This rearrangement joins TRBV6-5 to TRBJ2-3, with TRBD2 matching 7 bases. The CDR3 consists of 16 residues. The germline CDR1 and CDR2 sequences are MNHEY and SVGAGI. The V gene end was trimmed by 4 bases and the J gene end by 7 bases; junction bases not matched to a gene: 14. CDR3 amino acids: CASSFQASGTINTQYF. CDR3 bases: TGTGCCAGCAGTTTCCAGGCTAGCGGTACAATAAATACGCAGTATTTT.

This clone came up a few times. V and J are TRBV10-3 and TRBJ2-3; 8 bases are a match to TRBD2. The germline V gene encodes CDR1 ENHRY and CDR2 SYGVKD. CDR3 size: 16 residues. J lost 3 bases, V lost 11 bases, and 16 bases had no gene match. This chain's CDR3 is CAARSPGTRQTDTQYF. CDR3 in DNA: TGTGCCGCCAGGTCTCCCGGGACTAGGCAGACAGATACGCAGTATTTT.

This sequence joins TRBV5-6 and TRBJ2-7; 9 bases match TRBD1. The length of the CDR3 is 15 residues. Germline CDR1 and CDR2: SGHDT and YYEEEE. Unmatched junction bases numbered 11, after V lost 4 bases and J lost 6 bases. The CDR3 bases are TGTGCCAGCAGCACTGCTTTGGACAGGGGACGCGAGCAGTACTTC. It translates to CASSTALDRGREQYF.

The chain links TRBV27 to TRBJ2-5; TRBD1 aligns across 11 bases. Germline CDR1 is MNHEY and CDR2 is SMNVEV (reference sequence). The CDR3 runs 16 residues. V trimming: 6 bases; J trimming: 5 bases; junction bases outside the gene matches: 11. In DNA form, the CDR3 reads TGTGCCAGCAGCCCTCCCGGACAGGGGGCAGGGGAGACCCAGTACTTC. This translates into CASSPPGQGAGETQYF.

The V call is TRBV7-8, the J call TRBJ2-1; 10 positions agree with TRBD2. Germline trimming cut 4 bases from V and 8 bases from J; bases unmatched to any gene: 11. The germline V gene has CDR1 SGHVS and CDR2 FQNEAQ. CDR3 length equals 16 residues. The CDR3 reads CASSSRRLAGVDEQFF. The DNA of the CDR3 is TGTGCCAGCAGCTCCAGAAGACTAGCGGGCGTCGATGAGCAGTTCTTC.

The V and J genes are TRBV20-1 and TRBJ1-5; the D gene is possibly TRBD1 (6 bases). V gave up 5 bases and J gave up 9 bases, with 11 bases separating them. CDR1 and CDR2 (germline): DFQATT, SNEGSKA (reference sequence). The CDR3 sequence is 11 residues long. The CDR3 spells CSASAGVPQHF. The CDR3 nucleotides read TGCAGTGCTTCTGCAGGGGTGCCCCAGCATTTT.

This clone was observed a handful of times. This chain joins TRBV19 and TRBJ2-5; D unclear. This CDR3 comprises 16 residues. CDR1 is LNHDA, CDR2 SQIVND, per germline (reference sequence). V dropped 0 bases and J dropped 5 bases, with 16 bases sitting between them. CDR3 sequence reads: CASSIDSLFPGETQYF. The CDR3 nucleotides are TGTGCCAGTAGTATAGATAGTCTTTTTCCCGGTGAGACCCAGTACTTC.

This clone was found once. The rearrangement uses TRBV7-6 and TRBJ2-7, with D hard to call. Germline loops: CDR1 SGHVS, CDR2 FNYEAQ. Trimming took 2 bases from V and 6 from J, leaving 14 bases between them. This CDR3 has 14 amino acids. DNA of the CDR3: TGTGCCAGCAGCTTAAGTGGTCACCACTCCGAGCAGTACTTC. The encoded protein is CASSLSGHHSEQYF.

This chain links TRBV9 with TRBJ1-1; 8 nucleotides agree with TRBD1. Per germline, CDR1 SGDLS and CDR2 YYNGEE. After removal of 0 bases from V and 2 bases from J, the junction contained 3 bases not matched to a gene. The CDR3 extends over 15 amino acids. CDR3 sequence (DNA): TGTGCCAGCAGCGTAGCAACAGGGGGTAACACTGAAGCTTTCTTT. Translating it yields CASSVATGGNTEAFF.

This clone was seen a handful of times. The chain combines TRBV30 with TRBJ1-3, with 9 bases aligning to TRBD1. V was clipped by 3 bases and J by 2 bases; unmatched bases: 11. The CDR3 length is 17 residues. CDR1 is GTSNPN and CDR2 is SVGIG in the germline V gene (reference sequence). Here the CDR3 DNA reads TGTGCCTGGAGCACCAGGGGACAGGGAGGCCCTGGAAACACCATATATTTT. Residues: CAWSTRGQGGPGNTIYF.

This clone turned up a few times. V usage is TRBV6-1 and J usage is TRBJ1-3, with a possible D match to TRBD1 (6 bases). V lost 8 bases, J lost 1 base, and 15 bases lay in between. Germline lookup yields CDR1 MNHNS and CDR2 SASEGT. The CDR3 runs 15 residues. CDR3 protein: CASSSQQGSGNTIYF. The CDR3 DNA reads as TGTGCCAGCTCCAGCCAACAGGGATCTGGAAACACCATATATTTT.

This chain uses TRBV7-6 with TRBJ1-2, with D tentatively TRBD1 (6 bases). Germline CDR1 reads SGHVS; CDR2 reads FNYEAQ. V was pared by 4 bases and J by 2 bases, with 11 bases between. CDR3 size: 14 residues. The CDR3 spells CASSWAQGNYGYTF. CDR3 sequence (DNA): TGTGCCAGCAGCTGGGCACAGGGAAACTATGGCTACACCTTC. The variable domain in full, completed from reference TRBV7-6 and TRBJ1-2, reads GAGVSQSPRYKVTKRGQDVALRCDPISGHVSLYWYRQALGQGPEFLTYFNYEAQQDKSGLPNDRFSAERPEGSISTLTIQRTEQRDSAMYRCASSWAQGNYGYTFGSGTRLTVV.

In DNA, the CDR3 is TGTGCCAGCAGTGGCCCCGGATGGGGGACTTCCTACGAGCAGTACTTC. Translating it yields CASSGPGWGTSYEQYF. V is TRBV28 and J is TRBJ2-5; D may be TRBD2 (6 bases). Judging by the DNA end, TRBJ2-7 fits better; the J call may be wrong. This CDR3 spans 16 amino acids. CDR1 is MDHEN and CDR2 is SYDVKM in the germline V gene.

The rearrangement joins TRBV4-3 to TRBJ2-5; a possible D gene is TRBD2 (6 bases). This CDR3 is built from 14 residues. The germline V gene encodes CDR1 LGHNA and CDR2 YSLEER. V lost 0 bases and J lost 6, with 11 bases in between. The CDR3 nucleotides are TGCGCCAGCAGCCAAGAAGGGGACTCGAAGACCCAGTACTTC. Amino acids: CASSQEGDSKTQYF.

The gene calls are TRBV25-1 and TRBJ2-3, with D possibly matching TRBD1 (6 bases). V dropped 4 bases and J dropped 3 bases, with 8 bases sitting between them. This CDR3 contains 13 residues. Per germline, CDR1 MGHDK and CDR2 SYGVNS. CDR3 nucleotides: TGTGCCAGCAGTGCCACAGGGACAGATACGCAGTATTTT. It is translated as CASSATGTDTQYF.

V gene TRBV7-3 combines with J gene TRBJ2-5, with 8 bases matching TRBD1. The germline gives CDR1 SGHTA, CDR2 FQGTGA. This CDR3 is 14 amino acids long. The V and J ends lost 3 bases and 5 bases, in that order; junction bases with no gene match: 5. CDR3 region: CASSFQGAGETQYF. The CDR3 DNA reads as TGTGCCAGCAGCTTTCAGGGGGCAGGGGAGACCCAGTACTTC.

The rearrangement joins TRBV27 to TRBJ1-2; D call uncertain. Germline lookup yields CDR1 MNHEY and CDR2 SMNVEV (reference sequence). The CDR3 is 14 amino acids. Trimming pared 4 bases from V and 0 bases from J, leaving 9 bases between. The CDR3 coding sequence is TGTGCCAGCAGTTCCACCGGAGCTAACTATGGCTACACCTTC. The encoded protein is CASSSTGANYGYTF.

The genes are TRBV5-1 and TRBJ2-7; maybe TRBD2 (5 bases). The CDR3 spans 14 residues. The germline V gene encodes CDR1 SGHRS and CDR2 YFSETQ. V was clipped by 2 bases and J by 12 bases, with 21 bases between them. The CDR3 loop reads CASSLSGLFDESYF. CDR3 bases: TGCGCCAGCAGCTTAAGTGGACTGTTCGATGAGTCGTACTTC.

V usage is TRBV5-1 and J usage is TRBJ2-1; 7 nucleotides match TRBD1. V lost 4 bases and J lost 0; bases outside the gene matches: 19. Per the germline V gene, CDR1 is SGHRS and CDR2 is YFSETQ. There are 20 residues in the CDR3. The CDR3 coding sequence is TGCGCCAGCAGCCCCCTGCCGGGACAGACAGCCTCGAGCTCCTACAATGAGCAGTTCTTC. This translates into CASSPLPGQTASSSYNEQFF.

CDR3 sequence: CASSRDRGSSYNEQFF. CDR3 DNA: TGTGCCAGCAGCCGGGACAGGGGAAGCTCCTACAATGAGCAGTTCTTC. J is TRBJ2-1 and V is TRBV5-4, with 10 bases aligning to TRBD1. This CDR3 is built from 16 residues. Losses at the gene ends were 4 bases for V and 0 bases for J; bases not matched to a gene: 4. Germline V CDR1 and CDR2: SGHNT, YYREEE (reference sequence).

The rearrangement uses TRBV27 and TRBJ2-1, with 7 bases identical to TRBD2. This CDR3 region has 12 residues. Germline-derived CDR1 and CDR2 are MNHEY and SMNVEV (reference sequence). The V and J ends lost 8 bases and 10 bases, in that order; junction bases with no gene match: 8. CDR3 coding DNA: TGTGCCAGCGGGTGGACTAGATTCGAGCAGTTCTTC. Translation: CASGWTRFEQFF.

The rearrangement links TRBV7-2 to TRBJ1-3, with TRBD1 matching 7 bases. The CDR3 extends over 14 amino acids. CDR1 SGHTA and CDR2 FQGNSA come from the germline V gene. V gave up 6 bases and J gave up 5 bases; unmatched junction bases: 7. Here the CDR3 DNA reads TGTGCCAGCAGTTTCCGGGACAGCCGAAACACCATATATTTT. Translation: CASSFRDSRNTIYF. The whole variable domain, remainder taken from reference TRBV7-2 and TRBJ1-3, is GAGVSQSPSNKVTEKGKDVELRCDPISGHTALYWYRQSLGQGLEFLIYFQGNSAPDKSGLPSDRFSAERTGGSVSTLTIQRTQQEDSAVYLCASSFRDSRNTIYFGEGSWLTVV.